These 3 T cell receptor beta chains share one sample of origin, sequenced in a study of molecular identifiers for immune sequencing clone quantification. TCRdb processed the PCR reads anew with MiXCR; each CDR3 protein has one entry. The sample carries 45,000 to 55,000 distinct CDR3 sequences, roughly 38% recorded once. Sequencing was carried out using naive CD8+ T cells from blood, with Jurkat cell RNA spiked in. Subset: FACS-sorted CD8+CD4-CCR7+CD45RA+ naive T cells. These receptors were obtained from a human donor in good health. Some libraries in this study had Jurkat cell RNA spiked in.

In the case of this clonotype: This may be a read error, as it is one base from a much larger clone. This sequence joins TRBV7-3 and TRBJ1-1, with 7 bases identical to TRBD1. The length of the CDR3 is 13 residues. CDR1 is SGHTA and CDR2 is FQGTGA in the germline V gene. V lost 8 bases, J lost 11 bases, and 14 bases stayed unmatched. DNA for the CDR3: TGTGCCAGCGGCGAGTACCAGACAGGGCCGGCTTTCTTT. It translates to CASGEYQTGPAFF.

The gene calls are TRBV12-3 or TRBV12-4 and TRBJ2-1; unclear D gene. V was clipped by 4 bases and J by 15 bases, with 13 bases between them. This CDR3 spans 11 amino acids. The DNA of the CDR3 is TGTGCCAGCAGTTGGGTAGGAGAATGGTTCTTC. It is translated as CASSWVGEWFF.

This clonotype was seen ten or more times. The CDR3 loop is CASSSGTGPYEQYF. In DNA, the CDR3 is TGTGCCAGCAGCTCTGGGACAGGGCCCTACGAGCAGTACTTC. The chain is built from TRBV13 and TRBJ2-7; TRBD1 matches at 9 bases. V trimming: 4 bases; J trimming: 2 bases; junction bases outside the gene matches: 3. Germline V gene data show CDR1 as PRHDT and CDR2 as FYEKMQ (reference sequence). The CDR3 runs to 14 residues.